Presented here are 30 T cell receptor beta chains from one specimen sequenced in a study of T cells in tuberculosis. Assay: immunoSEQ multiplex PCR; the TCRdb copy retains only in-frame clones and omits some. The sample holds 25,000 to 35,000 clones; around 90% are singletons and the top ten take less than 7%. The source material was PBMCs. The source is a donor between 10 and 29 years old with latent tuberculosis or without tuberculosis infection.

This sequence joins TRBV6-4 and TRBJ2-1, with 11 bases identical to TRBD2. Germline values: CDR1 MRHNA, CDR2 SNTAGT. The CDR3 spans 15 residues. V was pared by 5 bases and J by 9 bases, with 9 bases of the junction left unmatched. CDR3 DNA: TGTGCCAGCAGTCCGGGACTAGCGGTTGCCGGTGAGCAGTTCTTC. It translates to CASSPGLAVAGEQFF.

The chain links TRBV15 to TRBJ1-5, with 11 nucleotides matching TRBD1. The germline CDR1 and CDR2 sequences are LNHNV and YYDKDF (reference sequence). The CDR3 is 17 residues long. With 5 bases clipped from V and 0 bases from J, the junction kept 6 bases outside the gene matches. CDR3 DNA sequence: TGTGCCACCAGCGAGGGACAGGGGGAGCGTAGCAATCAGCCCCAGCATTTT. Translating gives CATSEGQGERSNQPQHF.

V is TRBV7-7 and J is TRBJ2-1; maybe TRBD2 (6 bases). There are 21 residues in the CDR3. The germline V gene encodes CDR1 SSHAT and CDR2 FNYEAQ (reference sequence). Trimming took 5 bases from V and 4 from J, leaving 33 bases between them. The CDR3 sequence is CASSNRGDCRGSPSLYNEQFF. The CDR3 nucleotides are TGTGCCAGCAGCAACAGAGGTGATTGTCGGGGGAGCCCTTCCCTTTACAATGAGCAGTTCTTC.

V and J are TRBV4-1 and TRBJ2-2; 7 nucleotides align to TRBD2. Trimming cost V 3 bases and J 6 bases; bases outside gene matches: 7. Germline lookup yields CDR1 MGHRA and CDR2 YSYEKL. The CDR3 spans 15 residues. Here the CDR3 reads CASSHPGLAAGELFF. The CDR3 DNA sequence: TGCGCCAGCAGCCACCCCGGGCTAGCGGCCGGGGAGCTGTTTTTT.

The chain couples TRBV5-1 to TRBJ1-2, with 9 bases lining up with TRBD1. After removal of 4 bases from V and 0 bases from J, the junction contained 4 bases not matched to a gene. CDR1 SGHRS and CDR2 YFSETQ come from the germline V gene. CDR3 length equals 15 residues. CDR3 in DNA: TGCGCCAGCAGCGGCGGGACAGGGCCTAACTATGGCTACACCTTC. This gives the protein CASSGGTGPNYGYTF.

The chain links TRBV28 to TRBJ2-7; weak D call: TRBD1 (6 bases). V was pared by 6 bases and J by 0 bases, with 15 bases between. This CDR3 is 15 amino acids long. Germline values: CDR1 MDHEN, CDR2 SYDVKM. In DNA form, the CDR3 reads TGTGCCAGCAGGCCCGGGACACCGAGCTCCTACGAGCAGTACTTC. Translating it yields CASRPGTPSSYEQYF.

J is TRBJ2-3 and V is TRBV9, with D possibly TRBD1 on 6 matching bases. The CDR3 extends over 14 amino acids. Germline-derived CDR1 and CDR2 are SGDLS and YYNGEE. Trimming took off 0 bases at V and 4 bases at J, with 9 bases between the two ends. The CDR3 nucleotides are TGTGCCAGCAGCGTAGACAGGGCACCAGATACGCAGTATTTT. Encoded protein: CASSVDRAPDTQYF.

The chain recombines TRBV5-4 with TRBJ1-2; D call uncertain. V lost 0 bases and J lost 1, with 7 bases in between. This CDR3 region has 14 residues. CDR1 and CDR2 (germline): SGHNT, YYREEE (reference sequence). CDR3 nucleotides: TGTGCCAGCAGCTTGGCGTCTTATAACTATGGCTACACCTTC. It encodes CASSLASYNYGYTF.

The CDR3: CSVEDLAGKSYTF. The DNA for the CDR3 is TGCAGCGTTGAAGATTTGGCAGGCAAGAGCTACACCTTC. This sequence joins TRBV29-1 and TRBJ1-2; D is uncertain. This CDR3 comprises 13 residues. The germline V and J ends were trimmed by 0 bases and 9 bases, with 14 bases remaining between them. Germline V gene data show CDR1 as SQVTM and CDR2 as ANQGSEA.

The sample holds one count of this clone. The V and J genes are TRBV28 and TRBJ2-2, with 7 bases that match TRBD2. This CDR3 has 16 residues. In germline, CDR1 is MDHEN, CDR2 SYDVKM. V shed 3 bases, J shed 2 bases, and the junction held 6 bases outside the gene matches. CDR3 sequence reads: CASSLDRGVNTGELFF. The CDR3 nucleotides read TGTGCCAGCAGTTTGGACCGGGGGGTAAACACCGGGGAGCTGTTTTTT.

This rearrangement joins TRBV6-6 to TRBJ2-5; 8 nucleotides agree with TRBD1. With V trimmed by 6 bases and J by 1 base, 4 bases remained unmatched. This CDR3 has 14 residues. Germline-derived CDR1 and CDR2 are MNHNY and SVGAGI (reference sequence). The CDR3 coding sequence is TGTGCCAGCAGCCCTACAGGGGGCCAAGAGACCCAGTACTTC. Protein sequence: CASSPTGGQETQYF.

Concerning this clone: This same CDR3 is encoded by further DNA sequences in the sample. CDR3: CASSDSGGITDTQYF. CDR3 nucleotide sequence: TGTGCCAGCAGTGATAGCGGGGGAATCACAGATACGCAGTATTTT. The chain links TRBV25-1 to TRBJ2-3; 9 nucleotides line up with TRBD2. The germline CDR1 and CDR2 sequences are MGHDK and SYGVNS. This CDR3 is 15 amino acids long. The V gene end was trimmed by 3 bases and the J gene end by 2 bases; junction bases not matched to a gene: 3.

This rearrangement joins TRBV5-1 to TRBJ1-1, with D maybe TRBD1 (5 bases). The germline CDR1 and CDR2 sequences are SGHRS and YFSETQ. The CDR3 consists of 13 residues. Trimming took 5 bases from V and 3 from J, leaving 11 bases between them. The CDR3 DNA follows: TGCGCCAGCAGTGCAGGGAAGGACACTGAAGCTTTCTTT. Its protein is CASSAGKDTEAFF.

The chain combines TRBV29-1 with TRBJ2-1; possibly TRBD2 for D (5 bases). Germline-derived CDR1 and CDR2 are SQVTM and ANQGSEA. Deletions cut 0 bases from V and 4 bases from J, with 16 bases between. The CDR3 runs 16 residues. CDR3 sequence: CSVEDRASLLYNEQFF. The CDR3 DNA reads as TGCAGCGTTGAAGATCGGGCTAGCCTTCTTTACAATGAGCAGTTCTTC.

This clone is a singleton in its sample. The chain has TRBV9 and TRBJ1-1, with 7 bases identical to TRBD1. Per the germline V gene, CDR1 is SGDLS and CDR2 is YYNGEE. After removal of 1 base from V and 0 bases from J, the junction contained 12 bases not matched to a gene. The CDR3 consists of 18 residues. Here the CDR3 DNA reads TGTGCCAGCAGCGTAAGTGACCGACAGGGAAGTGTGAACACTGAAGCTTTCTTT. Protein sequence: CASSVSDRQGSVNTEAFF.

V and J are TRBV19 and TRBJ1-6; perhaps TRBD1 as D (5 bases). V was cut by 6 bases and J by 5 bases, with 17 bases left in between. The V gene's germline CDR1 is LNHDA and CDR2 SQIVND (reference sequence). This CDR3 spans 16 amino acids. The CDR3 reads CASRRGGNVDNSPLHF. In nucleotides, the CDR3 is TGTGCCAGTAGGAGGGGCGGGAACGTGGATAATTCACCCCTCCACTTT.

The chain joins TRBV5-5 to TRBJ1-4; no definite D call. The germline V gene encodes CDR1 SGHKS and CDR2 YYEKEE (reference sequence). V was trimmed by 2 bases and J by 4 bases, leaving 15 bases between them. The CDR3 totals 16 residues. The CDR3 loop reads CASSFSSGLDNEKLFF. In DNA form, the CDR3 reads TGTGCCAGCAGCTTTTCGTCAGGACTTGATAATGAAAAACTGTTTTTT.

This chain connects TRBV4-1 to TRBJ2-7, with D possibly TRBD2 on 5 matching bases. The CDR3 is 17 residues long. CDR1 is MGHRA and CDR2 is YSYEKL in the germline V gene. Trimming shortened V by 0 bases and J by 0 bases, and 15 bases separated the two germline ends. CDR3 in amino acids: CASSQDRSEGSSYEQYF. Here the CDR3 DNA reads TGCGCCAGCAGCCAAGATCGATCTGAAGGGAGCTCCTACGAGCAGTACTTC.

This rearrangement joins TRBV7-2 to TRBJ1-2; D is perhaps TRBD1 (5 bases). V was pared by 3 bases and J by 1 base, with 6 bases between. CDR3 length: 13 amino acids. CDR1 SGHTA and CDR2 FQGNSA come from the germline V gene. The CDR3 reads CASSFQGNYGYTF. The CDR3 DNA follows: TGTGCCAGCAGCTTTCAGGGTAACTATGGCTACACCTTC.

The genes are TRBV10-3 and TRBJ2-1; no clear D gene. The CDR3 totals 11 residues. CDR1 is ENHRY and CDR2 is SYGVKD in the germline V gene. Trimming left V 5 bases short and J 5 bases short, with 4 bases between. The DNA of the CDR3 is TGTGCCATCAGTCCCAACAATGAGCAGTTCTTC. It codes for CAISPNNEQFF.

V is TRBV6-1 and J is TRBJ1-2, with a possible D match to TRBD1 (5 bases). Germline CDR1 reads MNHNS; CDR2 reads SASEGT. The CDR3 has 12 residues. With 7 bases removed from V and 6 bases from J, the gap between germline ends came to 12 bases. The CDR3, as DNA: TGTGCCAGCATGAACAGGATCCATGGCTACACCTTC. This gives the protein CASMNRIHGYTF.

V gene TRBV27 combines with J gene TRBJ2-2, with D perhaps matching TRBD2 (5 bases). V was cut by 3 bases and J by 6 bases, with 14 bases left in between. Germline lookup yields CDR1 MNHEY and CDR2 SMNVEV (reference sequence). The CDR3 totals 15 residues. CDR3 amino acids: CASSFSGSVSGELFF. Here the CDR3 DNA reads TGTGCCAGCAGTTTTTCGGGGTCAGTGTCCGGGGAGCTGTTTTTT.

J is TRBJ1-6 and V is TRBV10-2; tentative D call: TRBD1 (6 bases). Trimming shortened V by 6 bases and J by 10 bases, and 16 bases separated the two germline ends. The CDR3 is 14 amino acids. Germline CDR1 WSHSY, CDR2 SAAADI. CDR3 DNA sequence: TGCGCCAGCAGCGAAGGGGGGGCACAGTCACCCCTCCACTTT. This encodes CASSEGGAQSPLHF.

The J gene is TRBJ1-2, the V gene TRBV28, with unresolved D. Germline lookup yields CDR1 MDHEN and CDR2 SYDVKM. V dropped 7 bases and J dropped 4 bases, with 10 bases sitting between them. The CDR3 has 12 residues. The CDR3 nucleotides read TGTGCCAGCACCTCTATACTCTATGGCTACACCTTC. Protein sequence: CASTSILYGYTF.

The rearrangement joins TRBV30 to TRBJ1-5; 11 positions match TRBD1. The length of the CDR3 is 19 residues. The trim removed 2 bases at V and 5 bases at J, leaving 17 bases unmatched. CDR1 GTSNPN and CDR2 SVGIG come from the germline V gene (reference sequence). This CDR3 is CAWSLYRTWTGGVHQPQHF. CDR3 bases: TGTGCCTGGAGTCTCTACCGGACTTGGACAGGGGGCGTTCATCAGCCCCAGCATTTT.

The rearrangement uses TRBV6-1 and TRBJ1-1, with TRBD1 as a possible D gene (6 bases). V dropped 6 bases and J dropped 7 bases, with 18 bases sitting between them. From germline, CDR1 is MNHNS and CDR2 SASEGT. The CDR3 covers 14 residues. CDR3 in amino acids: CASRQQGGRGEAFF. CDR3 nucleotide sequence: TGTGCCAGCAGACAACAGGGTGGTAGAGGTGAAGCTTTCTTT.

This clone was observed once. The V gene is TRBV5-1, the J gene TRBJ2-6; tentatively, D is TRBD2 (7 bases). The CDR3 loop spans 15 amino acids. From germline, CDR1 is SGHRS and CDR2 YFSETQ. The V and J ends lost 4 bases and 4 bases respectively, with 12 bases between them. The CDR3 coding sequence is TGCGCCAGCAGCGTCGGGGGGCCCGGGGCCAACGTCCTGACTTTC. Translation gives CASSVGGPGANVLTF.

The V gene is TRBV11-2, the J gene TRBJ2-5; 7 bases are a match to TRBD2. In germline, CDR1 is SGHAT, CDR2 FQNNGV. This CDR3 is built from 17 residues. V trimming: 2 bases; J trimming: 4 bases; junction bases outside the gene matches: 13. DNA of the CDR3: TGTGCCAGCAGCTTACACTTCACGGGGGGAGGAGGAGAGACCCAGTACTTC. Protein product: CASSLHFTGGGGETQYF.

The CDR3 DNA is TGTGCCAGCAGTTACACGGCTAACAGGGTTGAAAAACTGTTTTTT. It specifies CASSYTANRVEKLFF. This sequence joins TRBV6-5 and TRBJ1-4; possibly TRBD1 for D (6 bases). The CDR3 runs 15 residues. V gave up 2 bases and J gave up 7 bases, with 14 bases separating them. CDR1 is MNHEY and CDR2 is SVGAGI in the germline V gene.

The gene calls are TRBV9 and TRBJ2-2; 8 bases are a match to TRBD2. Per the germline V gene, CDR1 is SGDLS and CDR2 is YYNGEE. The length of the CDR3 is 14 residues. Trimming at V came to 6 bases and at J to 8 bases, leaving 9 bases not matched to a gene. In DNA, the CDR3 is TGTGCCAGCAAGCCAGCGGGGGCGAGGGGGGAGCTGTTTTTT. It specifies CASKPAGARGELFF.